The 8 T cell receptor beta chains listed next were all sequenced from one sample in a study of blood T cells in healthy people across ages. The use of a sample-barcoded 5' primer and a J-beta primer mix characterized a second PCR of about 7 to 12 cycles. TCRdb independently ran MiXCR on the 5' RACE reads; one entry per CDR3 protein. There are 980,000 or so distinct CDR3 sequences in the sample; approximately 49% occur only once, and roughly 13% lies in the top ten. Sequencing used blood. The receptors were gathered from a man aged 25-40 years in good health.

The rearrangement joins TRBV28 to TRBJ2-4; 7 bases match TRBD2. V lost 7 bases, J lost 3 bases, and 15 bases stayed unmatched. Germline loops: CDR1 MDHEN, CDR2 SYDVKM. The CDR3 runs 17 residues. In nucleotides, the CDR3 is TGTGCCAGCACCACCCCTGGGGAGGGAAAGGTCAAAAACATTCAGTACTTC. It yields the protein CASTTPGEGKVKNIQYF. Based on the CDR3 plus reference TRBV28 and TRBJ2-4, the full variable domain is DVKVTQSSRYLVKRTGEKVFLECVQDMDHENMFWYRQDPGLGLRLIYFSYDVKMKEKGDIPEGYSVSREKKERFSLILESASTNQTSMYLCASTTPGEGKVKNIQYFGAGTRLSVL.

This sequence joins TRBV29-1 and TRBJ2-7, with a tentative D call TRBD1 (6 bases). The germline V gene has CDR1 SQVTM and CDR2 ANQGSEA. The CDR3 has 13 residues. V was cut by 4 bases and J by 0 bases, with 10 bases left in between. CDR3 in amino acids: CSVVGTRSYEQYF. The CDR3 coding sequence is TGCAGCGTTGTTGGGACACGCTCCTACGAGCAGTACTTC.

The rearrangement joins TRBV12-3 or TRBV12-4 to TRBJ1-2, with a tentative D call TRBD1 (5 bases). This CDR3 is built from 14 residues. V lost 3 bases and J lost 8, with 16 bases in between. The CDR3 spells CASSFLLREGGYTF. The CDR3 nucleotides are TGTGCCAGCAGTTTTCTTCTTCGGGAGGGGGGCTACACCTTC.

This clonotype showed up many times. J is TRBJ2-7 and V is TRBV10-3; D call uncertain. The CDR3 sequence is 12 residues long. Germline V CDR1 and CDR2: ENHRY, SYGVKD. The V end was cut by 5 bases, the J end by 6 bases, with 11 bases between. In nucleotides, the CDR3 is TGTGCCATCAGTACGACGCCCGGCGAGCAGTACTTC. The encoded protein is CAISTTPGEQYF.

Of note for this clonotype: Mismatch with germline at one junction end may stem from a read error. V and J are TRBV28 and TRBJ2-7; D perhaps matches TRBD1 (5 bases). Germline loops: CDR1 MDHEN, CDR2 SYDVKM. The CDR3 runs to 14 residues. The CDR3, as DNA: TGTGTCAGCAGTCTCCGTGACAGACCCTACGAGCAGTACTTC. Translated, it gives CVSSLRDRPYEQYF.

Note on this clonotype: Given a much more abundant clone one base away, this may be a read error. The chain couples TRBV5-1 to TRBJ2-5; 14 bases line up with TRBD2. Germline loops: CDR1 SGHRS, CDR2 YFSETQ. V was pared by 4 bases and J by 11 bases, with 10 bases of the junction left unmatched. This CDR3 has 15 residues. The CDR3 bases are TGCGCCAGCAGCCAGAGACTAGCGGGGGGGAACAAGCAGTACTTC. Protein sequence: CASSQRLAGGNKQYF. Drawing the rest from reference TRBV5-1 and TRBJ2-5, the complete variable domain is KAGVTQTPRYLIKTRGQQVTLSCSPISGHRSVSWYQQTPGQGLQFLFEYFSETQRNKGNFPGRFSGRQFSNSRSEMNVSTLELGDSALYLCASSQRLAGGNKQYFGPGTRLLVL.

The V gene is TRBV28, the J gene TRBJ1-5; D not resolved. V lost 6 bases and J 2 bases, leaving 14 bases between the germline ends. The CDR3 is made up of 15 amino acids. The germline V gene encodes CDR1 MDHEN and CDR2 SYDVKM. The CDR3 region has the DNA TGTGCCAGCAGCTTAGCCCTGAGTGGCAATCAGCCCCAGCATTTT. Amino acids: CASSLALSGNQPQHF. Based on the CDR3 plus reference TRBV28 and TRBJ1-5, the full variable domain is DVKVTQSSRYLVKRTGEKVFLECVQDMDHENMFWYRQDPGLGLRLIYFSYDVKMKEKGDIPEGYSVSREKKERFSLILESASTNQTSMYLCASSLALSGNQPQHFGDGTRLSIL.

The chain has TRBV5-4 and TRBJ2-1; TRBD2 aligns across 11 bases. Germline V gives CDR1 SGHNT, CDR2 YYREEE (reference sequence). V was clipped by 0 bases and J by 7 bases; unmatched bases: 3. This CDR3 is built from 15 residues. In DNA, the CDR3 is TGTGCCAGCAGCTTGGTTAGCGGGGGGGAGAATGAGCAGTTCTTC. Translated, it gives CASSLVSGGENEQFF.